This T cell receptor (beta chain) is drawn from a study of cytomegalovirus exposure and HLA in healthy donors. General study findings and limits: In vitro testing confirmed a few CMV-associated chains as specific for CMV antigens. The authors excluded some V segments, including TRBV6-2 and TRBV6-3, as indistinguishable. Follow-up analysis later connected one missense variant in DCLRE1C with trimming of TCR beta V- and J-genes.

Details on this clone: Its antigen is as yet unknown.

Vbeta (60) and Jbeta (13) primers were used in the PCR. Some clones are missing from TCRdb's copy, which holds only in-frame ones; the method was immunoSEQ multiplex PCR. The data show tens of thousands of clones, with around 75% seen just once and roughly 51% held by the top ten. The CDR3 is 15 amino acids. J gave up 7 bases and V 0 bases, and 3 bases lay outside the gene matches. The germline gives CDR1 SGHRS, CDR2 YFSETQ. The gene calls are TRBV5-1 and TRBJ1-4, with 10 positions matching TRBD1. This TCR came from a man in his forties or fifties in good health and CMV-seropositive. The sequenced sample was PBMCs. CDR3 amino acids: CASSLATGGPEKLFF. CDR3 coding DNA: TGCGCCAGCAGCTTGGCGACAGGGGGCCCTGAAAAACTGTTTTTT.